Listed below are T cell receptor beta chains from one sample, sequenced in a study of T cell clusters in autoimmune cytopenias. One entry per CDR3 protein, without DNA, is what TCRdb gives after re-calling the multiplex PCR reads. This sample's table reports roughly 8,100 distinct CDR3 sequences. Sequenced input: peripheral blood. These receptors came from a human donor with an autoimmune cytopenia or autoimmune hepatitis (not recorded which). CDR3s include the opening cysteine and the closing phenylalanine or tryptophan. Fields, in order: J gene, V gene, clone size, CDR3 protein. Expanded clones are given a class, and other clones once, few, many or no size at all.

j_call: TRBJ1-1
v_call: TRBV7-2
clone_size: -
cdr3_aa: CASSFVQAGYSGAFF

j_call: TRBJ1-2
v_call: TRBV12-3/TRBV12-4
clone_size: -
cdr3_aa: CASSSRGRQGALYGYTF

j_call: TRBJ1-1
v_call: TRBV20-1
clone_size: -
cdr3_aa: CSATGGTGNTEAFF

j_call: TRBJ2-5
v_call: TRBV30
clone_size: medium-sized
cdr3_aa: CAWSVGVLGGAQYF

j_call: TRBJ1-1
v_call: TRBV19
clone_size: -
cdr3_aa: CASSFNRNTEAFF

j_call: TRBJ2-7
v_call: TRBV30
clone_size: -
cdr3_aa: CAWTRTDTYEQYF

j_call: TRBJ2-5
v_call: TRBV18
clone_size: medium-sized
cdr3_aa: CASSPPAPTGSRTQYF

j_call: TRBJ2-1
v_call: TRBV15
clone_size: medium-sized
cdr3_aa: CATSLRGLASPDEQFF

j_call: TRBJ2-6
v_call: TRBV19
clone_size: medium-sized
cdr3_aa: CASSGGRGSGANVLTF

j_call: TRBJ2-2
v_call: TRBV5-6
clone_size: -
cdr3_aa: CASSLDVGGWDTGELFF

j_call: TRBJ2-1
v_call: TRBV30
clone_size: medium-sized
cdr3_aa: CAWSPRSWTIPNEQFF

j_call: TRBJ1-2
v_call: TRBV7-9
clone_size: -
cdr3_aa: CASSPRNYGYTF

j_call: TRBJ1-2
v_call: TRBV19
clone_size: medium-sized
cdr3_aa: CASTDGNYGYTF

j_call: TRBJ2-2
v_call: TRBV5-1
clone_size: -
cdr3_aa: CASSPGQGQRELFF

j_call: TRBJ1-5
v_call: TRBV19
clone_size: -
cdr3_aa: CASRTRAQPQHF

j_call: TRBJ1-5
v_call: TRBV12-3/TRBV12-4
clone_size: -
cdr3_aa: CASSFKTNQPQHF

j_call: TRBJ2-2
v_call: TRBV18
clone_size: -
cdr3_aa: CASSPQTGGNTGELFF

j_call: TRBJ1-5
v_call: TRBV6-1
clone_size: -
cdr3_aa: CASSLQGEGPQHF

j_call: TRBJ1-1
v_call: TRBV10-3
clone_size: -
cdr3_aa: CAISPGVNTEAFF

j_call: TRBJ2-2
v_call: TRBV6-2/TRBV6-3
clone_size: -
cdr3_aa: CAAGQTYTGELFF

j_call: TRBJ2-5
v_call: TRBV6-5
clone_size: -
cdr3_aa: CASSPRHEQYF

j_call: TRBJ1-2
v_call: TRBV30
clone_size: medium-sized
cdr3_aa: CAWSVTGGAGYTF

j_call: TRBJ2-7
v_call: TRBV30
clone_size: medium-sized
cdr3_aa: CARASEGSPTYEQYF

j_call: TRBJ2-1
v_call: TRBV20-1
clone_size: -
cdr3_aa: CSAREGVGARYEQFF

j_call: TRBJ1-1
v_call: TRBV27
clone_size: -
cdr3_aa: CASSFGAQGKSTEAFF

j_call: TRBJ2-1
v_call: TRBV6-5
clone_size: -
cdr3_aa: CASSSKARTFQQFF

j_call: TRBJ1-1
v_call: TRBV6-5
clone_size: -
cdr3_aa: CASSPRTGGGREAFF

j_call: TRBJ2-1
v_call: TRBV7-9
clone_size: -
cdr3_aa: CASWSSSDEQFF

j_call: TRBJ1-3
v_call: TRBV6-6
clone_size: -
cdr3_aa: CASSMGGSGNTIYF

j_call: TRBJ2-7
v_call: TRBV6-5
clone_size: -
cdr3_aa: CASRPTGGASYEQYF

j_call: TRBJ2-2
v_call: TRBV7-9
clone_size: -
cdr3_aa: CASTALGTGELFF

j_call: TRBJ2-1
v_call: TRBV7-3
clone_size: -
cdr3_aa: CASSTSSGDEQFF

j_call: TRBJ1-1
v_call: TRBV18
clone_size: -
cdr3_aa: CASSPEVNTEAFF

j_call: TRBJ2-5
v_call: TRBV19
clone_size: medium-sized
cdr3_aa: CASSKPGLGDQETQYF

j_call: TRBJ1-4
v_call: TRBV19
clone_size: medium-sized
cdr3_aa: CASSILRGRGEKLFF

j_call: TRBJ1-1
v_call: TRBV13
clone_size: -
cdr3_aa: CASSLIHLNTEAFF

j_call: TRBJ1-4
v_call: TRBV12-3/TRBV12-4
clone_size: -
cdr3_aa: CASSLRTAGNEKLFF

j_call: TRBJ1-4
v_call: TRBV11-2
clone_size: -
cdr3_aa: CASSDRQALNEKLFF

j_call: TRBJ2-7
v_call: TRBV6-1
clone_size: medium-sized
cdr3_aa: CASSEWGRGQPYEQYF

j_call: TRBJ2-2
v_call: TRBV15
clone_size: medium-sized
cdr3_aa: CATSRDRGTGSTGELFF

j_call: TRBJ2-3
v_call: TRBV19
clone_size: medium-sized
cdr3_aa: CASSGPGLTTDTQYF

j_call: TRBJ1-6
v_call: TRBV30
clone_size: medium-sized
cdr3_aa: CAWSAYNSPLHF

j_call: TRBJ2-6
v_call: TRBV19
clone_size: -
cdr3_aa: CASSPGMVNSKANILTF

j_call: TRBJ2-1
v_call: TRBV6-5
clone_size: -
cdr3_aa: CASSYRWGRNNEQFF

j_call: TRBJ1-2
v_call: TRBV18
clone_size: medium-sized
cdr3_aa: CASSPGAVSGYTF

j_call: TRBJ1-1
v_call: TRBV19
clone_size: -
cdr3_aa: CASSITSTGNTEAFF

j_call: TRBJ2-5
v_call: TRBV6-6
clone_size: -
cdr3_aa: CASSPEIVTSKKETQYF

j_call: TRBJ1-2
v_call: TRBV6-5
clone_size: medium-sized
cdr3_aa: CASRRDRGGYTF

j_call: TRBJ1-3
v_call: TRBV5-5
clone_size: medium-sized
cdr3_aa: CASSLEGAGGNTIYF

j_call: TRBJ2-3
v_call: TRBV27
clone_size: -
cdr3_aa: CASSLFPGSTDTQYF

j_call: TRBJ2-1
v_call: TRBV19
clone_size: medium-sized
cdr3_aa: CASSIYTSGAYNEQFF

j_call: TRBJ1-5
v_call: TRBV6-6
clone_size: -
cdr3_aa: CASNSGGGQPQHF

j_call: TRBJ1-1
v_call: TRBV18
clone_size: -
cdr3_aa: CASSPDRGLTEAFF

j_call: TRBJ1-1
v_call: TRBV29-1
clone_size: medium-sized
cdr3_aa: CSVGGRGAGTEAFF

j_call: TRBJ1-1
v_call: TRBV10-3
clone_size: -
cdr3_aa: CAISDTRTGGTEAFF